Following are 31 T cell receptor beta chains from one sample sequenced in a study of beta chain features in type 1 diabetes. The whole isolated RNA underwent reverse transcription, so sequencing captured expressed TCRB transcripts. Produced via immunoSEQ multiplex PCR; TCRdb's table is partial and in-frame only. The sample shows approximately 470,000 clones, around 30% of them seen only once. Specimen: naive CD4+ T cells from blood. These receptors came from a man aged 18 to 30 in good health.

The CDR3: CASSPRVRQGAETQYF. CDR3 nucleotides: TGTGCCAGCAGCCCTAGGGTTAGGCAGGGTGCTGAGACCCAGTACTTC. The chain recombines TRBV7-2 with TRBJ2-5, with D maybe TRBD1 (5 bases). The V end was cut by 5 bases, the J end by 5 bases, with 21 bases between. From germline, CDR1 is SGHTA and CDR2 FQGNSA. This CDR3 contains 16 residues. Full variable domain (outside the CDR3, taken from reference TRBV7-2 and TRBJ2-5): GAGVSQSPSNKVTEKGKDVELRCDPISGHTALYWYRQSLGQGLEFLIYFQGNSAPDKSGLPSDRFSAERTGGSVSTLTIQRTQQEDSAVYLCASSPRVRQGAETQYFGPGTRLLVL.

The rearrangement joins TRBV7-9 to TRBJ2-7; TRBD1 matches 9 bases. The V segment lost 1 base and the J segment 5 bases; nucleotides outside the gene matches: 3. The CDR3 covers 14 residues. From germline, CDR1 is SEHNR and CDR2 FQNEAQ (reference sequence). In DNA form, the CDR3 reads TGTGCCAGCAGCTTAGGGGACAGGGTGGACGAGCAGTACTTC. The encoded protein is CASSLGDRVDEQYF.

This clone was picked up a small number of times. The J gene is TRBJ2-7, the V gene TRBV30, with D possibly being TRBD1 or TRBD2 (5 bases each). Trimming removed 8 bases from V and 2 bases from J, with 13 bases in between. Germline CDR1 GTSNPN, CDR2 SVGIG (reference sequence). The CDR3 loop spans 12 amino acids. The CDR3 spells CAGEGTPYEQYF. The DNA for the CDR3 is TGTGCCGGTGAGGGGACCCCCTACGAGCAGTACTTC.

This chain joins TRBV4-1 and TRBJ2-3, with D maybe TRBD2 (6 bases). Germline V gene lookup returns CDR1 MGHRA and CDR2 YSYEKL. V was pared by 4 bases and J by 3 bases, with 11 bases between. The CDR3 runs 14 residues. The CDR3 protein is CASSLRGATDTQYF. In DNA form, the CDR3 reads TGCGCCAGCAGCCTGCGGGGCGCGACAGATACGCAGTATTTT.

This clone was seen only a few times. The CDR3 protein is CASSQVSGRPTDTQYF. CDR3 DNA sequence: TGTGCCAGCAGCCAGGTTAGCGGGAGGCCCACAGATACGCAGTATTTT. The chain links TRBV4-2 to TRBJ2-3; 10 bases match TRBD2. The CDR3 consists of 16 residues. Germline V CDR1 and CDR2: LGHNA, YNFKEQ. The V gene end was trimmed by 3 bases and the J gene end by 2 bases; junction bases not matched to a gene: 5.

Here the CDR3 DNA reads TGTGCCAGCAGGCTCAGGGGGGAGCTGTTTTTT. Translating it yields CASRLRGELFF. The chain is built from TRBV4-2 and TRBJ2-2; D gene unclear. The V gene's germline CDR1 is LGHNA and CDR2 YNFKEQ. This CDR3 has 11 residues. Deletions cut 6 bases from V and 8 bases from J, with 7 bases between.

The sample holds a few counts of this clone. The V gene is TRBV29-1, the J gene TRBJ1-1; D is unresolved. Per germline, CDR1 SQVTM and CDR2 ANQGSEA. The V end was cut by 4 bases, the J end by 0 bases, with 9 bases between. This CDR3 contains 13 residues. CDR3 nucleotides: TGCAGCGTTGGTGCAGTTATGAACACTGAAGCTTTCTTT. This sequence encodes CSVGAVMNTEAFF.

This chain joins TRBV7-2 and TRBJ2-5; D is possibly TRBD1 (5 bases). Between the trimmed V and J ends, which lost 4 bases and 5 bases, there was a span of 8 bases. The CDR3 is made up of 12 amino acids. Germline CDR1 and CDR2: SGHTA and FQGNSA. CDR3 sequence: CASSWGPETQYF. The CDR3 DNA reads as TGTGCCAGCAGCTGGGGCCCGGAGACCCAGTACTTC.

This clone was counted between two and nine times. The gene calls are TRBV15 and TRBJ2-1, with D possibly being TRBD2 (5 bases). Germline values: CDR1 LNHNV, CDR2 YYDKDF (reference sequence). The CDR3 runs to 15 residues. Trimming took 0 bases from V and 8 from J, leaving 14 bases between them. The CDR3 coding sequence is TGTGCCACCAGCAGAGATCAACGGAGTAGCGATGAGCAGTTCTTC. Amino acid sequence: CATSRDQRSSDEQFF.

The rearrangement joins TRBV4-1 to TRBJ2-1, with TRBD1 matching 7 bases. This CDR3 region has 15 residues. CDR1 is MGHRA, CDR2 YSYEKL, per germline. V gave up 4 bases and J gave up 2 bases; unmatched junction bases: 5. CDR3 amino acids: CASSPGQETYNEQFF. DNA for the CDR3: TGCGCCAGCAGCCCAGGACAGGAGACCTACAATGAGCAGTTCTTC.

The rearrangement links TRBV30 to TRBJ2-7; 9 bases map to TRBD1. Germline V CDR1 and CDR2: GTSNPN, SVGIG (reference sequence). J gave up 2 bases and V 3 bases, and 5 bases lay outside the gene matches. The CDR3 runs 14 residues. CDR3 in DNA: TGTGCCTGGAGCGAGAGACAGGGGGCCTACGAGCAGTACTTC. It specifies CAWSERQGAYEQYF.

The chain couples TRBV7-2 to TRBJ2-1; 13 bases align to TRBD2. V shed 4 bases, J shed 7 bases, and the junction held 4 bases outside the gene matches. Germline CDR1 SGHTA, CDR2 FQGNSA. The CDR3 has 15 residues. This chain's CDR3 is CASSWTSGRDNEQFF. The CDR3 DNA reads as TGTGCCAGCAGCTGGACTAGCGGGAGAGATAATGAGCAGTTCTTC. Based on the CDR3 plus reference TRBV7-2 and TRBJ2-1, the full variable domain is GAGVSQSPSNKVTEKGKDVELRCDPISGHTALYWYRQSLGQGLEFLIYFQGNSAPDKSGLPSDRFSAERTGGSVSTLTIQRTQQEDSAVYLCASSWTSGRDNEQFFGPGTRLTVL.

The chain carries TRBV7-2 and TRBJ2-3; 7 nucleotides agree with TRBD1. V shed 0 bases and J 7 bases; nucleotides not matched to a gene: 7. This CDR3 spans 15 amino acids. Germline CDR1 and CDR2: SGHTA and FQGNSA. CDR3 residues: CASSLALGTAYTQYF. The DNA of the CDR3 is TGTGCCAGCAGCTTAGCGCTCGGGACAGCATATACGCAGTATTTT.

This chain joins TRBV20-1 and TRBJ2-7; tentative D call: TRBD2 (6 bases). CDR3 size: 11 residues. Per the germline V gene, CDR1 is DFQATT and CDR2 is SNEGSKA (reference sequence). Trimming shortened V by 6 bases and J by 4 bases, and 10 bases separated the two germline ends. The DNA of the CDR3 is TGCAGTGCCTCGGACTATTACGAGCAGTACTTC. Protein product: CSASDYYEQYF.

The chain carries TRBV25-1 and TRBJ2-5; D is unresolved. The germline gives CDR1 MGHDK, CDR2 SYGVNS. This CDR3 region has 13 residues. V lost 3 bases to trimming and J lost 4 bases, with 9 bases between them. DNA for the CDR3: TGTGCCAGCAGTGAGCCTGGGCGAGAGACCCAGTACTTC. Protein: CASSEPGRETQYF.

This chain joins TRBV5-1 and TRBJ2-4, with D tentatively TRBD2 (6 bases). Trimming took 4 bases from V and 0 from J, leaving 14 bases between them. This CDR3 is built from 16 residues. Per germline, CDR1 SGHRS and CDR2 YFSETQ. The CDR3 region is CASSGGTAIAKNIQYF. The CDR3 DNA follows: TGCGCCAGCAGCGGGGGGACGGCTATAGCCAAAAACATTCAGTACTTC.

This clone turned up a few times. The rearrangement links TRBV25-1 to TRBJ2-1; D gene ambiguous. CDR3 size: 15 residues. The V and J ends lost 3 bases and 10 bases respectively, with 19 bases between them. Germline V lookup: CDR1 MGHDK, CDR2 SYGVNS. DNA of the CDR3: TGTGCCAGCAGTGAGGGTGGCGAGAGCCAAAAGGAGCAGTTCTTC. It yields the protein CASSEGGESQKEQFF.

The chain carries TRBV25-1 and TRBJ1-2, with TRBD1 matching over 8 bases. J gave up 4 bases and V 6 bases, and 13 bases lay outside the gene matches. Germline loops: CDR1 MGHDK, CDR2 SYGVNS. The CDR3 extends over 16 amino acids. The CDR3 DNA reads as TGTGCCAGCAGCGAAGGGGGGACAGGTCGTCTCTATGGCTACACCTTC. As protein: CASSEGGTGRLYGYTF.

V usage is TRBV27 and J usage is TRBJ1-5; the D gene is possibly TRBD1 (5 bases). Trimming removed 5 bases from V and 5 bases from J, with 7 bases in between. CDR1 is MNHEY, CDR2 SMNVEV, per germline (reference sequence). This CDR3 is 12 amino acids long. CDR3 amino acids: CASSRGDQPQHF. CDR3 coding DNA: TGTGCCAGCAGTAGGGGTGATCAGCCCCAGCATTTT.

V gene TRBV19 combines with J gene TRBJ2-3, with TRBD2 matching over 8 bases. V gave up 3 bases and J gave up 6 bases; unmatched junction bases: 8. Germline CDR1 reads LNHDA; CDR2 reads SQIVND (reference sequence). This CDR3 comprises 15 residues. The CDR3 loop reads CASSIRLALHDTQYF. The CDR3 bases are TGTGCCAGTAGTATCAGACTAGCGCTTCACGATACGCAGTATTTT.

V usage is TRBV6-6 and J usage is TRBJ2-3; D call uncertain. Trimming left V 10 bases short and J 1 base short, with 9 bases between. This CDR3 comprises 12 residues. CDR1 MNHNY and CDR2 SVGAGI come from the germline V gene (reference sequence). CDR3 nucleotides: TGTGCCATGGGTTTGGGCACAGATACGCAGTATTTT. This codes for CAMGLGTDTQYF.

Written as DNA, the CDR3 is TGTGCCAGCTCCCCAACTCAGCAGAACACTGAAGCTTTCTTT. The encoded protein is CASSPTQQNTEAFF. The chain combines TRBV18 with TRBJ1-1; D gene uncertain. V lost 6 bases to trimming and J lost 1 base, with 12 bases between them. The CDR3 runs 14 residues. CDR1 KGHSH and CDR2 LQKENI come from the germline V gene. The complete variable domain, with remaining parts taken from reference TRBV18 and TRBJ1-1, reads NAGVMQNPRHLVRRRGQEARLRCSPMKGHSHVYWYRQLPEEGLKFMVYLQKENIIDESGMPKERFSAEFPKEGPSILRIQQVVRGDSAAYFCASSPTQQNTEAFFGQGTRLTVV.

The gene calls are TRBV2 and TRBJ1-1, with D possibly being TRBD1 (5 bases). In germline, CDR1 is SNHLY, CDR2 FYNNEI. The CDR3 has 15 amino acids. V was cut by 6 bases and J by 4 bases, with 18 bases left in between. The CDR3 nucleotides are TGTGCCAGCAGGGAACTCGGGGCCCTGGGCACTGAAGCTTTCTTT. Amino acid sequence: CASRELGALGTEAFF.

In DNA form, the CDR3 reads TGTGCCATCAGTGAGTCGGGCGGGAGTGGGGATACGCAGTATTTT. Its protein product is CAISESGGSGDTQYF. This chain joins TRBV10-3 and TRBJ2-3; 7 bases match TRBD2. The germline gives CDR1 ENHRY, CDR2 SYGVKD. This CDR3 is built from 15 residues. V lost 0 bases to trimming and J lost 6 bases; unmatched junction nucleotides: 6.

The chain carries TRBV29-1 and TRBJ2-1; possible D gene TRBD2, 6 bases. Germline loops: CDR1 SQVTM, CDR2 ANQGSEA. CDR3 size: 12 residues. V lost 6 bases to trimming and J lost 9 bases, with 15 bases between them. The CDR3 here is CSVLLGGAEQFF. The CDR3 DNA reads TGCAGCGTCCTCCTGGGAGGCGCTGAGCAGTTCTTC.

This chain connects TRBV30 to TRBJ1-2; tentative D call: TRBD1 (5 bases). The CDR3 runs to 15 residues. V lost 0 bases to trimming and J lost 1 base, with 12 bases between them. The germline V gene has CDR1 GTSNPN and CDR2 SVGIG (reference sequence). CDR3 region: CAWSVNKGYNYGYTF. In DNA form, the CDR3 reads TGTGCCTGGAGTGTAAATAAGGGGTATAACTATGGCTACACCTTC.

This chain uses TRBV30 with TRBJ1-2; 10 nucleotides match TRBD1. In germline, CDR1 is GTSNPN, CDR2 SVGIG (reference sequence). V was pared by 4 bases and J by 4 bases, with 3 bases of the junction left unmatched. This CDR3 region has 13 residues. The CDR3 DNA sequence: TGTGCCTGGAAGGGACAGGGGAGCTATGGCTACACCTTC. Protein sequence: CAWKGQGSYGYTF.

The rearrangement uses TRBV5-1 and TRBJ2-5; no reliable D call. There are 14 residues in the CDR3. Trimming pared 1 base from V and 6 bases from J, leaving 13 bases between. Germline V gene data show CDR1 as SGHRS and CDR2 as YFSETQ. The CDR3 spells CASSLMDGEQTQYF. For the CDR3, the DNA is TGCGCCAGCAGCTTGATGGATGGGGAACAGACCCAGTACTTC.

This clone showed up just a few times. The chain combines TRBV19 with TRBJ2-7; D gene ambiguous. Trimming took 5 bases from V and 0 from J, leaving 11 bases between them. This CDR3 comprises 14 residues. In germline, CDR1 is LNHDA, CDR2 SQIVND (reference sequence). CDR3 protein: CASSPLGSSYEQYF. CDR3 nucleotides: TGTGCCAGTAGTCCCCTGGGATCCTCCTACGAGCAGTACTTC.

The table lists this clone with many counts. The gene calls are TRBV30 and TRBJ1-2; D is ambiguous. CDR3 length: 13 amino acids. The V end lost 3 bases, the J end lost 3 bases, and 11 bases lay between the germline ends. Germline V gene lookup returns CDR1 GTSNPN and CDR2 SVGIG (reference sequence). DNA of the CDR3: TGTGCCTGGAGGGAGAATACCTACTATGGCTACACCTTC. Residues: CAWRENTYYGYTF.

This rearrangement joins TRBV29-1 to TRBJ1-1; D may be TRBD1 (6 bases). V was clipped by 6 bases and J by 4 bases, with 21 bases between them. The CDR3 contains 15 residues. Germline V gene sequence: CDR1 SQVTM, CDR2 ANQGSEA. The CDR3, as DNA: TGCAGCGTCCAACCCCTAGGAGGAGGGGGCACTGAAGCTTTCTTT. Translation gives CSVQPLGGGGTEAFF.